The T cell receptor (beta chain) described here comes from a study of CD8 T cells in ankylosing spondylitis. Study results and limitations: Reportedly, matched ankylosing spondylitis synovial fluid was significantly enriched for disease-linked clones. Clones linked with disease were CD8+ and fairly uncommon in the peripheral blood.

It was by quantitative 5'-RACE with molecular barcodes that TCR beta libraries were made. TCRdb recomputed calls from the 5' RACE reads with MiXCR, one row per CDR3 protein. Among 100,000 to 150,000 distinct CDR3 sequences listed, around 7% were seen once. V was shortened by 2 bases and J by 9 bases, with 11 bases between the two germline ends. This CDR3 region has 13 residues. CDR1 is KGHSH and CDR2 is LQKENI in the germline V gene. In regard to this clonotype: Its antigen is undetermined.

The sequence came from a male donor with ankylosing spondylitis or in good health (not recorded which). The V call is TRBV18, the J call TRBJ2-1; D is unresolved. Sequences were obtained from blood, either unsorted or a sorted T cell fraction (not recorded which). The CDR3 spells CASSPILSSEQFF. In nucleotides, the CDR3 is TGTGCCAGCTCACCAATACTATCTAGTGAGCAGTTCTTC.